This TCR beta chain emerged from a study of cytomegalovirus exposure and HLA in healthy donors. Regarding this clone: Its antigen is undetermined.

Repertoires were generated with immunoSEQ multiplex PCR, while TCRdb's copy carries only in-frame clones and drops some. Seen here are 150,000 to 200,000 clones, more than 70% observed once, and the top ten hold about 1.6%. Germline-derived CDR1 and CDR2 are MNHEY and SVGAGI. Trimming shortened V by 0 bases and J by 2 bases, and 13 bases separated the two germline ends. This CDR3 has 16 residues. Overall study results and limits: Specific recognition of CMV antigens was confirmed in vitro for three chains (all CMV-associated). The study designated over 150 TCR beta chains cytomegalovirus-associated. The tendency of first-cohort TCR clusters to co-occur in the 90 to 150 validation repertoires emerged from a later analysis.

The sequence was obtained from a woman aged 18-29 years in good health and CMV-seronegative. The sequencing sample was made of PBMCs. This chain connects TRBV6-5 to TRBJ1-1, with D possibly TRBD1 on 5 matching bases. Written as DNA, the CDR3 is TGTGCCAGCAGTTACTCGTATGGGGGGGGAAACACTGAAGCTTTCTTT. Translated: CASSYSYGGGNTEAFF.